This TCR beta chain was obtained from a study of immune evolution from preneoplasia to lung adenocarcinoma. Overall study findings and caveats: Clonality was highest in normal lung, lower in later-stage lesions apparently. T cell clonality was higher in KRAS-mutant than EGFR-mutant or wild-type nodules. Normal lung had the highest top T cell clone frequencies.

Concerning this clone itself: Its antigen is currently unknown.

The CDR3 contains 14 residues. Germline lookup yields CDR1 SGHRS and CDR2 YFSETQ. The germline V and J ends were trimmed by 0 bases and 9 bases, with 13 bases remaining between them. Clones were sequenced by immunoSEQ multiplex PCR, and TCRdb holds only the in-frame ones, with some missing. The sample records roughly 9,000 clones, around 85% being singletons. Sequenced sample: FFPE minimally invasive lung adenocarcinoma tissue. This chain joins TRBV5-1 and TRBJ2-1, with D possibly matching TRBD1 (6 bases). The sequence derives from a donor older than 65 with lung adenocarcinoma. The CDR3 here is CASSLDRAVSEQFF. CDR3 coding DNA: TGCGCCAGCAGCTTGGACAGGGCTGTTAGTGAGCAGTTCTTC. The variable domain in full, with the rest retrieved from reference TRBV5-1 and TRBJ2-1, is KAGVTQTPRYLIKTRGQQVTLSCSPISGHRSVSWYQQTPGQGLQFLFEYFSETQRNKGNFPGRFSGRQFSNSRSEMNVSTLELGDSALYLCASSLDRAVSEQFFGPGTRLTVL.